A single sample is the source of the 25 T cell receptor beta chains below, sequenced in a study of OX40 agonist ivuxolimab in advanced cancers. The assay was immunoSEQ multiplex PCR, and TCRdb's table has in-frame clones only and misses some. The sample consists of tens of thousands of clones, about 85% of them appearing once. This specimen was CD4+ or CD8+ T cells sorted from blood, taken in a trial of the OX40 agonist ivuxolimab. The receptors were sampled from an adult with an advanced solid tumor such as melanoma, head and neck, liver or kidney cancer.

The J gene is TRBJ2-5, the V gene TRBV21-1; TRBD1 is taken as the D call from the table, unchecked against the DNA. TRBV21-1 is a pseudogene. This CDR3 region has 17 residues. In DNA form, the CDR3 reads TGTGCCAGCAGCGTAAGCGTCCGGGACATCCGCAAAGAGACCCAGTACTTC. Its protein is CASSVSVRDIRKETQYF.

This clone was counted a few times. The CDR3 reads CASRVQGVDEQFF. The CDR3 region has the DNA TGTGCCAGTAGGGTACAGGGGGTGGATGAGCAGTTCTTC. The chain carries TRBV19 and TRBJ2-1, with 8 bases fitting TRBD1. The V segment lost 6 bases and the J segment 8 bases; nucleotides outside the gene matches: 6. Per the germline V gene, CDR1 is LNHDA and CDR2 is SQIVND (reference sequence). This CDR3 has 13 residues. Based on the CDR3 plus reference TRBV19 and TRBJ2-1, the full variable domain is DGGITQSPKYLFRKEGQNVTLSCEQNLNHDAMYWYRQDPGQGLRLIYYSQIVNDFQKGDIAEGYSVSREKKESFPLTVTSAQKNPTAFYLCASRVQGVDEQFFGPGTRLTVL.

J is TRBJ2-7 and V is TRBV6-5; 7 positions match TRBD1. This CDR3 contains 14 residues. With V trimmed by 5 bases and J by 5 bases, 9 bases remained unmatched. Germline assignment: CDR1 MNHEY and CDR2 SVGAGI. DNA for the CDR3: TGTGCCAGCAGTAGACGCAGGGGGTTCAACGAGCAGTACTTC. Amino acids: CASSRRRGFNEQYF.

This clone appeared a single time. This rearrangement joins TRBV6-5 to TRBJ2-1; the D gene is possibly TRBD1 (5 bases). The CDR3 is made up of 11 amino acids. Trimming left V 8 bases short and J 10 bases short, with 12 bases between. Germline CDR1 and CDR2: MNHEY and SVGAGI. The chain's CDR3 is CASRQGREQFF. The CDR3 DNA reads TGTGCCAGCCGCCAGGGCCGCGAGCAGTTCTTC.

This clone was detected only a few times. The chain recombines TRBV10-2 with TRBJ1-5; 8 nucleotides line up with TRBD1. The CDR3 runs 14 residues. V shed 6 bases and J 4 bases; nucleotides not matched to a gene: 5. Germline CDR1 WSHSY, CDR2 SAAADI. The CDR3 region is CASRPGTGNQPQHF. In DNA form, the CDR3 reads TGCGCCAGCAGGCCCGGGACAGGTAATCAGCCCCAGCATTTT.

This chain connects TRBV5-4 to TRBJ1-2; D unclear. Germline CDR1 reads SGHNT; CDR2 reads YYREEE (reference sequence). V was cut by 5 bases and J by 6 bases, with 14 bases left in between. CDR3 length: 13 residues. CDR3 sequence reads: CASRSPDEDGYTF. CDR3 nucleotide sequence: TGTGCCAGCAGAAGCCCCGATGAAGATGGCTACACCTTC.

This clone was observed a few times. V gene TRBV29-1 combines with J gene TRBJ2-2; D uncertain. Trimming shortened V by 6 bases and J by 5 bases, and 13 bases separated the two germline ends. Germline V gene data show CDR1 as SQVTM and CDR2 as ANQGSEA. The CDR3 is 13 amino acids. CDR3 amino acids: CSVNKGGTGELFF. CDR3 in DNA: TGCAGCGTGAATAAGGGTGGAACCGGGGAGCTGTTTTTT.

The chain uses TRBV19 and TRBJ1-5; TRBD1 matches at 7 bases. Germline V lookup: CDR1 LNHDA, CDR2 SQIVND (reference sequence). V was pared by 8 bases and J by 6 bases, with 10 bases of the junction left unmatched. This CDR3 region has 14 residues. In DNA, the CDR3 is TGTGCCAGTGTGGGCGGAGGGGGCGGTCAGCCCCAGCATTTT. Encoded protein: CASVGGGGGQPQHF.

V is TRBV20-1 and J is TRBJ2-5; D gene ambiguous. The CDR3 extends over 11 amino acids. Trimming stripped 5 bases from V and 5 bases from J, with 9 bases between. Germline V gene lookup returns CDR1 DFQATT and CDR2 SNEGSKA (reference sequence). CDR3 sequence reads: CSAARRETQYF. In DNA form, the CDR3 reads TGCAGTGCTGCCCGCCGGGAGACCCAGTACTTC.

This clone was observed a single time. V gene TRBV25-1 combines with J gene TRBJ2-3, with unresolved D. Trimming left V 5 bases short and J 0 bases short, with 9 bases between. The CDR3 is made up of 14 amino acids. From germline, CDR1 is MGHDK and CDR2 SYGVNS. The CDR3 here is CASSFPGSTDTQYF. The CDR3 DNA reads as TGTGCCAGCAGTTTCCCGGGCAGCACAGATACGCAGTATTTT. Full variable domain (remainder filled in from reference TRBV25-1 and TRBJ2-3): EADIYQTPRYLVIGTGKKITLECSQTMGHDKMYWYQQDPGMELHLIHYSYGVNSTEKGDLSSESTVSRIRTEHFPLTLESARPSHTSQYLCASSFPGSTDTQYFGPGTRLTVL.

This sequence joins TRBV19 and TRBJ2-7; D is tentatively TRBD1 or TRBD2 (5 bases each). The CDR3 contains 14 residues. Germline V gene data show CDR1 as LNHDA and CDR2 as SQIVND (reference sequence). Trimming pared 7 bases from V and 4 bases from J, leaving 17 bases between. CDR3: CASTPGRSSYEQYF. The CDR3 DNA sequence: TGTGCCAGTACTCCGGGACGGTCGAGTTACGAGCAGTACTTC.

This clone was picked up one time. The V and J genes are TRBV18 and TRBJ1-2; D gene uncertain. The ends were cut back, 6 bases at V and 1 base at J, with 6 bases in the middle. There are 12 residues in the CDR3. Germline V gene lookup returns CDR1 KGHSH and CDR2 LQKENI. CDR3 sequence: CASSIDNYGYTF. The CDR3, as DNA: TGTGCCAGCTCTATAGATAACTATGGCTACACCTTC.

V is TRBV19 and J is TRBJ1-3; D is unclear. The CDR3 contains 14 residues. Trimming cost V 8 bases and J 0 bases, with 11 bases left between them. The germline V gene has CDR1 LNHDA and CDR2 SQIVND (reference sequence). The CDR3 is CASFHQSSGNTIYF. For the CDR3, the DNA is TGTGCCAGTTTTCATCAGAGCTCTGGAAACACCATATATTTT.

The chain recombines TRBV7-9 with TRBJ2-3, with TRBD2 identical over 14 bases. Losses at the gene ends were 5 bases for V and 4 bases for J; bases not matched to a gene: 5. This CDR3 spans 16 amino acids. The germline V gene has CDR1 SEHNR and CDR2 FQNEAQ (reference sequence). The CDR3 here is CASSRRTSGGPDTQYF. The CDR3 DNA is TGTGCCAGCAGCCGAAGGACTAGCGGGGGGCCAGATACGCAGTATTTT.

The gene calls are TRBV7-2 and TRBJ2-1; 7 nucleotides agree with TRBD1. The junction had 4 bases not matched to a gene; V was cut back by 5 bases and J by 6 bases. The CDR3 extends over 13 amino acids. Germline values: CDR1 SGHTA, CDR2 FQGNSA. The CDR3 coding sequence is TGTGCCAGCAGCCCCCGGACAGGCAATGAGCAGTTCTTC. Protein: CASSPRTGNEQFF.

The V gene is TRBV19, the J gene TRBJ2-7; possibly TRBD2 for D (6 bases). Germline assignment: CDR1 LNHDA and CDR2 SQIVND (reference sequence). Deletions cut 3 bases from V and 1 base from J, with 13 bases between. This CDR3 contains 15 residues. The CDR3 protein is CASSIGTWESYEQYF. CDR3 nucleotides: TGTGCCAGTAGTATTGGGACTTGGGAATCCTACGAGCAGTACTTC.

This chain uses TRBV6-1 with TRBJ1-4, with D possibly matching TRBD1 (5 bases). V lost 1 base and J lost 8, with 17 bases in between. This CDR3 region has 16 residues. Germline V gene data show CDR1 as MNHNS and CDR2 as SASEGT. The CDR3 spells CASSEDRVGWGEKLFF. CDR3 DNA: TGTGCCAGCAGTGAAGATCGGGTCGGGTGGGGGGAAAAACTGTTTTTT.

The chain couples TRBV5-4 to TRBJ2-7; TRBD2 aligns across 7 bases. V lost 4 bases, J lost 5 bases, and 12 bases stayed unmatched. The CDR3 extends over 15 amino acids. Germline V lookup: CDR1 SGHNT, CDR2 YYREEE (reference sequence). In nucleotides, the CDR3 is TGTGCCAGCAGCAAAACGACTAGCTTTGCCGACGAGCAGTACTTC. Residues: CASSKTTSFADEQYF.

The gene calls are TRBV12-5 and TRBJ2-5; D uncertain. The V end was cut by 2 bases, the J end by 0 bases, with 13 bases between. The germline V gene has CDR1 LGHNT and CDR2 FRNRAP. This CDR3 comprises 16 residues. The CDR3 nucleotides are TGTGCTAGTGGTTTGACGTACGTAGGTTACCAAGAGACCCAGTACTTC. Translation: CASGLTYVGYQETQYF.

This clone is a singleton in its sample. Other DNA sequences in this specimen translate into the identical CDR3. The chain carries TRBV14 and TRBJ1-2; D remains ambiguous. Looked up from germline, CDR1 is SGHDN and CDR2 is FVKESK. Trimming took off 4 bases at V and 6 bases at J, with 12 bases between the two ends. This CDR3 region has 13 residues. The CDR3: CASSPRAGDGYTF. CDR3 DNA: TGTGCCAGCAGCCCTAGGGCAGGTGATGGCTACACCTTC.

The CDR3 spells CAITRDVGHSPLHF. Written as DNA, the CDR3 is TGTGCCATCACTCGGGATGTCGGGCATTCACCCCTCCACTTT. The chain is built from TRBV10-3 and TRBJ1-6, with unresolved D. Germline V lookup: CDR1 ENHRY, CDR2 SYGVKD. Trimming left V 7 bases short and J 8 bases short, with 15 bases between. The CDR3 runs to 14 residues.

This sequence joins TRBV2 and TRBJ1-6; no firm D call. Trimming stripped 2 bases from V and 10 bases from J, with 12 bases between. The germline V gene encodes CDR1 SNHLY and CDR2 FYNNEI. This CDR3 contains 14 residues. The CDR3 reads CASSERARTSPLHF. The CDR3 DNA reads as TGTGCCAGCAGTGAACGGGCCCGGACCTCACCCCTCCACTTT.

This chain connects TRBV5-4 to TRBJ2-1; 8 bases align to TRBD2. CDR3 length: 15 amino acids. Germline CDR1 reads SGHNT; CDR2 reads YYREEE (reference sequence). J lost 3 bases, V lost 6 bases, and 8 bases had no gene match. DNA of the CDR3: TGTGCCAGCACCCGGGAGGGGTTAAGCTACAATGAGCAGTTCTTC. This codes for CASTREGLSYNEQFF.

The chain is built from TRBV28 and TRBJ1-5; possible D gene TRBD1, 5 bases. This CDR3 contains 15 residues. Germline V gene data show CDR1 as MDHEN and CDR2 as SYDVKM. The V end lost 3 bases, the J end lost 6 bases, and 15 bases lay between the germline ends. The CDR3 loop reads CASSFGVPQGQPQHF. The DNA for the CDR3 is TGTGCCAGCAGTTTCGGGGTCCCTCAGGGTCAGCCCCAGCATTTT.

The V and J genes are TRBV7-2 and TRBJ2-5, with TRBD2 matching over 14 bases. V lost 4 bases and J lost 6; bases outside the gene matches: 10. CDR1 SGHTA and CDR2 FQGNSA come from the germline V gene. The CDR3 runs 17 residues. CDR3 bases: TGTGCCAGCAGCTCGGGACTAGCGGGGGCCCTGTGGAAGACCCAGTACTTC. Translated, it gives CASSSGLAGALWKTQYF.